Sequencing of this T cell receptor (beta chain) was carried out in a study of shared clonotypes between healthy human individuals (dated by TCRdb to the early 2020s). With regard to the full study: Three men and two women, aged 18 to 49 years, made up the cohort. For each donor, CD4 naive and CD4 memory were each run on three plates, CD8 naive on two plates, and CD8 memory on one plate. The study deeply sequenced blood TCR repertoires of five healthy adults to estimate repertoire size and the extent of clonotype sharing between individuals. Libraries were prepared and TCR repertoires were sequenced by different laboratories using diverse techniques, in order to increase sequencing depth and limit assay-specific biases. Between about 0.94 and 8.9 billion PBMCs per donor were obtained by leukapheresis.

Donors were healthy HIV-negative adults with no recently reported acute infections or vaccinations. All donors were Caucasian adults living in Nashville, Tennessee, USA. CD4+ T cells were enriched through magnetic negative selection, after which naive cells were positively selected on CD45RA and the remaining negative fraction served as the memory subset. After blood collection by leukapheresis, PBMCs were isolated using Ficoll-Histopaque density gradient centrifugation and then cryopreserved in the vapor phase of liquid nitrogen. Analytical flow cytometry was used to check the purity and quantity of every magnetically sorted T cell population. From each sorted fraction, genomic DNA was isolated and quantified by UV absorbance on a Nanodrop 2000c. Using the deep immunoSEQ assay, TCR CDR3 regions were amplified from genomic DNA by multiplex PCR. For each cell subset, the extracted genomic DNA was distributed evenly across all wells of several immunoSEQ 96-well plates, and each plate served as one replicate. For sorted subsets, approximately 190 ng of genomic DNA, equivalent to tens of thousands of T cell genomes, went into each replicate PCR. The purified libraries were quantified using a Qubit 3.0 fluorometer, sized with a Bioanalyzer 2100, and then quantified again using the KAPA Library Quantification kit. Every immunoSEQ 96-well plate was sequenced on a dedicated single-read 150-cycle Illumina NextSeq 550 flow cell. As for the authors' bioinformatics: Because the immunoSEQ output included only junctional sequences and no quality scores, the filtering could not be the same as the filtering used for full-length reads. Sequences were annotated with PyIR, a Python wrapper for IgBLAST v1.9, and V/J genes and CDR3 were assigned using IMGT germline references. Reads were removed for weak V/J assignments (E-value above 1e-6), missing CDR3, stop codons, out-of-frame junctions, or ambiguous translated residues. V3J clonotypes were defined as sequences sharing an identical inferred V gene, J gene, and CDR3 amino acid sequence. To compute the percentage overlap between repertoires, the number of shared unique clonotypes was divided by the size of the smaller repertoire. Repertoire richness was assessed with RTK rarefaction, the Chao1 estimator, and Recon v2.1 estimates of unobserved clonotypes. Generation probabilities for all TCRbeta clonotypes obtained by the gDNA method from a handful of donors were computed using OLGA. TCRdb limited this immuneACCESS table to in-frame rearrangements with V and J called. A share of clones is missing; checked studies link under half to unresolved V genes, and the rest is unexplained. That table is the source of V, J and clone size, and D and trimming were worked out from the DNA. This sample gives about 2.4 million clones in total; roughly 93% of them show up just once. Roughly 0.39% of the sample is in the top ten clones.

With regard to this clone: This clone's antigen is unknown. There are no base qualities to consult, and no much larger clone falls within one base.

The paper's findings and limits, for the study overall: The small number of donors limited the genetic and exposure-history diversity represented. Pairwise subsampling led to the expectation that sequencing depth would affect the degree of clonotype sharing among donors. Compared with non-shared clonotypes, the clonotypes found in all four sorted-subset donors had higher generation probabilities. Sharing across several donors was observed for around 5% of naive CD4, over 3% of naive CD8, around 2.5% of memory CD4, and approximately 0.41% of memory CD8 clonotypes. Larger estimated clonotype richness was generally found for naive subsets than for memory subsets. Sampling was restricted to blood, and TCR repertoires in tissues likely differ from the TCR repertoires found in blood. Even with the large sequencing depth, rarefaction of the sorted-subset datasets indicated that sequencing was incomplete.

CDR1 and CDR2 are read off the germline V gene (reference sequence) as SSHAT and FNYEAQ. CDR3 length: 16 amino acids, cysteine to phenylalanine. Only the CDR3 portion is preserved as DNA: 48 bases, with reading frame beginning at the first base. Trimming removed 9 bases from V and 5 bases from J; the gene matches leave 13 bases unexplained. The sequencing sample was made of naive CD4+ T cells from PBMCs. Sample cell subset or site, as interpreted from the label and publication: CD45RA+ positively selected. The chain is encoded by TRBV7-7 joined to TRBJ2-6; 7 bases in the middle match TRBD1. This receptor was identified in a man younger than 30 in good health. Some clones in this sample may be carry-over from other donors' samples. The DNA sequence follows: TGTGCCAGACTCGTCGAGGGGGCAGGTCGGGCCAACGTCCTGACTTTC. Translated, this gives CARLVEGAGRANVLTF.